The 32 T cell receptor beta chains below were found in one sample sequenced in a study of PD-1 blockade in classical Hodgkin lymphoma. All trial patients relapsed after autologous stem cell transplantation. The data were produced by immunoSEQ multiplex PCR, yet TCRdb's version contains in-frame clones alone and is incomplete. The repertoire holds about 40,000 clones, with under 75% as singletons. This material consisted of peripheral blood mononuclear cells (PBMCs), taken at baseline. The receptors were gathered from a human donor with classical Hodgkin lymphoma.

The chain is built from TRBV6-1 and TRBJ2-1, with a tentative D call TRBD2 (6 bases). Germline CDR1 MNHNS, CDR2 SASEGT. With 1 base removed from V and 6 bases from J, the gap between germline ends came to 13 bases. There are 15 residues in the CDR3. This CDR3 reads CASSEGMPRGNEQFF. The CDR3 region has the DNA TGTGCCAGCAGTGAAGGAATGCCGCGGGGCAATGAGCAGTTCTTC.

V gene TRBV4-2 combines with J gene TRBJ2-3; 8 nucleotides line up with TRBD2. J gave up 3 bases and V 2 bases, and 22 bases lay outside the gene matches. The V gene's germline CDR1 is LGHNA and CDR2 YNFKEQ. This CDR3 comprises 21 residues. The CDR3 protein is CASSQFIRRAGGTSPTDTQYF. CDR3 bases: TGTGCCAGCAGCCAATTTATCAGACGGGCGGGGGGAACCTCACCTACAGATACGCAGTATTTT.

The CDR3 DNA follows: TGTGCCATCAGTGTGGGCCCGAACAATGAGCAGTTCTTC. This gives the protein CAISVGPNNEQFF. V usage is TRBV10-3 and J usage is TRBJ2-1; D gene ambiguous. There are 13 residues in the CDR3. Germline CDR1 reads ENHRY; CDR2 reads SYGVKD. V was cut by 4 bases and J by 5 bases, with 9 bases left in between.

The rearrangement links TRBV28 to TRBJ2-7, with 7 bases aligning to TRBD1. The J segment lost 12 bases and the V segment lost 5 bases, leaving 10 bases of the junction unmatched. Germline loops: CDR1 MDHEN, CDR2 SYDVKM. This CDR3 spans 12 amino acids. The CDR3 DNA follows: TGTGCCAGCAGTCAACAGGGGCGACGGCCGTACTTC. Translating gives CASSQQGRRPYF.

This clone was seen a few times. V is TRBV20-1 and J is TRBJ2-1; D uncertain. There are 11 residues in the CDR3. Per germline, CDR1 DFQATT and CDR2 SNEGSKA (reference sequence). With 1 base removed from V and 5 bases from J, the gap between germline ends came to 3 bases. The CDR3 spells CSARADNEQFF. The DNA for the CDR3 is TGCAGTGCTAGAGCTGACAATGAGCAGTTCTTC.

The chain combines TRBV9 with TRBJ2-5; TRBD2 matches 9 bases. The CDR3 has 15 residues. Germline assignment: CDR1 SGDLS and CDR2 YYNGEE. The J segment lost 5 bases and the V segment lost 4 bases, leaving 9 bases of the junction unmatched. The CDR3 bases are TGTGCCAGCAGCTCCGCGGGGGGGCCTGTTGAGACCCAGTACTTC. Translated, it gives CASSSAGGPVETQYF.

V is TRBV19 and J is TRBJ1-1; a weak D match, TRBD1 (5 bases). The CDR3 contains 17 residues. CDR1 LNHDA and CDR2 SQIVND come from the germline V gene (reference sequence). V was shortened by 4 bases and J by 1 base, with 19 bases between the two germline ends. The CDR3 nucleotides are TGTGCCAGTAGTACGACCGCCGGGAGGGACCCGAACACTGAAGCTTTCTTT. This sequence encodes CASSTTAGRDPNTEAFF.

The chain recombines TRBV5-1 with TRBJ2-7; no definite D call. The CDR3 covers 15 residues. Germline V lookup: CDR1 SGHRS, CDR2 YFSETQ. V lost 4 bases and J lost 2, with 16 bases in between. CDR3: CASSAGRAPTYEQYF. The CDR3 coding sequence is TGCGCCAGCAGCGCAGGCCGGGCCCCCACCTACGAGCAGTACTTC.

V is TRBV7-8 and J is TRBJ1-5; weak D call: TRBD1 (6 bases). CDR3 size: 16 residues. Between the trimmed V and J ends, which lost 2 bases and 6 bases, there was a span of 17 bases. Per the germline V gene, CDR1 is SGHVS and CDR2 is FQNEAQ. The CDR3 DNA follows: TGTGCCAGCAGCTTATGGGACACCCGCAGCGGTCAGCCCCAGCATTTT. The encoded protein is CASSLWDTRSGQPQHF.

In this sample, this clone turned up a few times. The rearrangement links TRBV5-1 to TRBJ2-3; weak D call: TRBD1 (7 bases). CDR1 and CDR2 from the germline V gene are SGHRS and YFSETQ. This CDR3 region has 15 residues. Trimming shortened V by 0 bases and J by 5 bases, and 13 bases separated the two germline ends. The CDR3 DNA reads as TGCGCCAGCAGCTTGGCAGGGGGGAAGATAGATACGCAGTATTTT. Protein sequence: CASSLAGGKIDTQYF.

This clone was detected only a few times. This chain uses TRBV30 with TRBJ2-2; TRBD1 agrees at 7 bases. The germline CDR1 and CDR2 sequences are GTSNPN and SVGIG (reference sequence). V gave up 4 bases and J gave up 3 bases; unmatched junction bases: 5. CDR3 length: 14 residues. CDR3 nucleotides: TGTGCCTGGAACAGGGGCCTCGACACCGGGGAGCTGTTTTTT. It translates to CAWNRGLDTGELFF. Looking up the rest from reference TRBV30 and TRBJ2-2 gives the full variable domain: SQTIHQWPATLVQPVGSPLSLECTVEGTSNPNLYWYRQAAGRGLQLLFYSVGIGQISSEVPQNLSASRPQDRQFILSSKKLLLSDSGFYLCAWNRGLDTGELFFGEGSRLTVL.

The chain's CDR3 is CASRAGPKLYEQYF. In nucleotides, the CDR3 is TGTGCCAGCAGGGCGGGACCGAAGCTGTACGAGCAGTACTTC. This chain joins TRBV6-1 and TRBJ2-7; D might be TRBD2 (6 bases). V was cut by 6 bases and J by 4 bases, with 16 bases left in between. Germline CDR1 reads MNHNS; CDR2 reads SASEGT. The CDR3 totals 14 residues.

The rearrangement uses TRBV27 and TRBJ2-1, with a possible D match to TRBD1 (6 bases). V lost 3 bases to trimming and J lost 5 bases, with 17 bases between them. In germline, CDR1 is MNHEY, CDR2 SMNVEV (reference sequence). The CDR3 runs to 16 residues. In nucleotides, the CDR3 is TGTGCCAGCAGTTTCACAGCCGGGACACTAAACAATGAGCAGTTCTTC. It is translated as CASSFTAGTLNNEQFF.

J is TRBJ2-1 and V is TRBV15; unclear D gene. Trimming took 0 bases from V and 4 from J, leaving 10 bases between them. Germline V lookup: CDR1 LNHNV, CDR2 YYDKDF (reference sequence). The CDR3 totals 15 residues. DNA for the CDR3: TGTGCCACCAGCAGAGATTTTTATAAGTACAATGAGCAGTTCTTC. Translation: CATSRDFYKYNEQFF.

V gene TRBV7-3 combines with J gene TRBJ2-3, with 8 bases that match TRBD1. V gave up 4 bases and J gave up 2 bases; unmatched junction bases: 8. The CDR3 runs 16 residues. Per the germline V gene, CDR1 is SGHTA and CDR2 is FQGTGA. CDR3 sequence: CASSSRQGLNTDTQYF. The CDR3 nucleotides are TGTGCCAGCAGCTCCAGACAGGGGCTAAACACAGATACGCAGTATTTT.

This chain joins TRBV7-3 and TRBJ2-3, with 8 bases fitting TRBD1. CDR1 and CDR2 from the germline V gene are SGHTA and FQGTGA. V shed 5 bases, J shed 4 bases, and the junction held 5 bases outside the gene matches. This CDR3 has 14 residues. The CDR3 region has the DNA TGTGCCAGCAGCCTACGGACAGGGTCAGATACGCAGTATTTT. Translation gives CASSLRTGSDTQYF.

V and J are TRBV9 and TRBJ2-2, with D possibly TRBD1 on 7 matching bases. V gave up 0 bases and J gave up 5 bases, with 14 bases separating them. Per the germline V gene, CDR1 is SGDLS and CDR2 is YYNGEE. The CDR3 runs to 16 residues. The CDR3 DNA is TGTGCCAGCAGCGTAGGATGGCAGGGGGGAACCGGGGAGCTGTTTTTT. It encodes CASSVGWQGGTGELFF.

V gene TRBV14 combines with J gene TRBJ1-5; D uncertain. The CDR3 extends over 14 amino acids. The V end was cut by 1 base, the J end by 2 bases, with 6 bases between. CDR1 and CDR2 (germline): SGHDN, FVKESK. The CDR3 sequence: CASSQVHGNQPQHF. CDR3 nucleotides: TGTGCCAGCAGCCAAGTGCACGGCAATCAGCCCCAGCATTTT. Supplemented by reference TRBV14 and TRBJ1-5, the full variable domain reads EAGVTQFPSHSVIEKGQTVTLRCDPISGHDNLYWYRRVMGKEIKFLLHFVKESKQDESGMPNNRFLAERTGGTYSTLKVQPAELEDSGVYFCASSQVHGNQPQHFGDGTRLSIL.

This clone was observed a few times. J is TRBJ2-6 and V is TRBV5-1, with D hard to call. Trimming removed 4 bases at V and 2 bases at J, with 13 bases between. The CDR3 spans 16 residues. Germline assignment: CDR1 SGHRS and CDR2 YFSETQ. Here the CDR3 DNA reads TGCGCCAGCAGCCCCTTGGGGAACCCTGGGGCCAACGTCCTGACTTTC. It is translated as CASSPLGNPGANVLTF.

The chain employs TRBV12-5 and TRBJ2-3; possibly TRBD2 for D (5 bases). Per germline, CDR1 LGHNT and CDR2 FRNRAP. The CDR3 consists of 14 residues. V gave up 3 bases and J gave up 3 bases, with 10 bases separating them. The CDR3 region has the DNA TGTGCTAGTGGTTTTGGGAGTCGGACAGATACGCAGTATTTT. This codes for CASGFGSRTDTQYF.

The V call is TRBV18, the J call TRBJ1-1, with D tentatively TRBD1 (5 bases). Germline loops: CDR1 KGHSH, CDR2 LQKENI. V was trimmed by 6 bases and J by 3 bases, leaving 17 bases between them. This CDR3 has 15 amino acids. CDR3 sequence (DNA): TGTGCCAGCTCCCCGACGGGGCGTGGGGACACTGAAGCTTTCTTT. This gives the protein CASSPTGRGDTEAFF.

V usage is TRBV13 and J usage is TRBJ1-5; the D is unclear. V lost 3 bases and J lost 4, with 10 bases in between. The CDR3 is 14 residues long. From germline, CDR1 is PRHDT and CDR2 FYEKMQ (reference sequence). The CDR3 spells CASSLRSQNQPQHF. The CDR3 DNA follows: TGTGCCAGCAGCTTGCGAAGCCAGAATCAGCCCCAGCATTTT.

The V gene is TRBV19, the J gene TRBJ1-1; D gene uncertain. This CDR3 contains 13 residues. With 5 bases removed from V and 0 bases from J, the gap between germline ends came to 7 bases. Germline loops: CDR1 LNHDA, CDR2 SQIVND (reference sequence). The CDR3 bases are TGTGCCAGTAGTGTATCGTTGAACACTGAAGCTTTCTTT. Protein: CASSVSLNTEAFF. Drawing the rest from reference TRBV19 and TRBJ1-1, the complete variable domain is DGGITQSPKYLFRKEGQNVTLSCEQNLNHDAMYWYRQDPGQGLRLIYYSQIVNDFQKGDIAEGYSVSREKKESFPLTVTSAQKNPTAFYLCASSVSLNTEAFFGQGTRLTVV.

This clone showed up just a few times. V usage is TRBV2 and J usage is TRBJ1-1; D is perhaps TRBD1 (6 bases). Trimming shortened V by 7 bases and J by 0 bases, and 21 bases separated the two germline ends. The germline gives CDR1 SNHLY, CDR2 FYNNEI. The CDR3 is 17 amino acids. The CDR3 DNA reads TGTGCCAGCAAGACGAGACGGGACACCGGAATGAACACTGAAGCTTTCTTT. Amino acids: CASKTRRDTGMNTEAFF.

This clone was observed a few times. This chain links TRBV5-1 with TRBJ1-1; D not resolved. CDR3 length: 13 residues. Between the trimmed V and J ends, which lost 1 base and 1 base, there was a span of 5 bases. Germline lookup yields CDR1 SGHRS and CDR2 YFSETQ. The CDR3 here is CASSLTGNTEAFF. The CDR3 DNA reads TGCGCCAGCAGCTTGACCGGGAACACTGAAGCTTTCTTT.

The chain links TRBV7-2 to TRBJ1-2; D may be TRBD1 (6 bases). The germline V gene encodes CDR1 SGHTA and CDR2 FQGNSA. This CDR3 contains 15 residues. The ends were cut back, 4 bases at V and 5 bases at J, with 17 bases in the middle. The CDR3: CASSSLWEQGYGYTF. DNA for the CDR3: TGTGCCAGCAGCTCTCTTTGGGAACAGGGATATGGCTACACCTTC.

This clone turned up a few times. CDR3 sequence reads: CASSESRYQPQHF. The CDR3 bases are TGCGCCAGCAGCGAGTCGAGGTATCAGCCCCAGCATTTT. The chain links TRBV4-3 to TRBJ1-5; D not resolved. CDR1 and CDR2 (germline): LGHNA, YSLEER. The germline V and J ends were trimmed by 5 bases and 5 bases, with 10 bases remaining between them. CDR3 length: 13 residues.

This sequence joins TRBV4-3 and TRBJ2-1; TRBD2 agrees at 7 bases. The CDR3 is 16 amino acids. Trimming removed 1 base from V and 0 bases from J; junction bases left unmatched: 3. Germline CDR1 LGHNA, CDR2 YSLEER. As DNA, the CDR3 is TGCGCCAGCAGCCAAGCGGGGGACTACTCCTACAATGAGCAGTTCTTC. Translated: CASSQAGDYSYNEQFF.

The chain is built from TRBV7-9 and TRBJ2-6; maybe TRBD1 (7 bases). V shed 5 bases and J shed 2 bases, with 16 bases lying between them. The CDR3 runs to 17 residues. The germline gives CDR1 SEHNR, CDR2 FQNEAQ (reference sequence). The DNA for the CDR3 is TGTGCCAGCAGCCCCCGACAGGGCGGGACTGGGGCCAACGTCCTGACTTTC. Translated: CASSPRQGGTGANVLTF.

V is TRBV2 and J is TRBJ2-1; 7 bases are shared with TRBD2. The CDR3 is 15 residues long. J lost 4 bases, V lost 5 bases, and 8 bases had no gene match. CDR1 and CDR2 (germline): SNHLY, FYNNEI. In nucleotides, the CDR3 is TGTGCCAGCAGTTGGGGGGGGGAGCCTTACAATGAGCAGTTCTTC. Encoded protein: CASSWGGEPYNEQFF.

This clone was recorded a few times. Other nucleotide sequences from this sample produce the same CDR3. The V and J genes are TRBV7-6 and TRBJ2-5; D uncertain. This CDR3 has 10 amino acids. In germline, CDR1 is SGHVS, CDR2 FNYEAQ. V was shortened by 8 bases and J by 4 bases, with 5 bases between the two germline ends. The CDR3 bases are TGTGCCAGCCTTGGAGAGACCCAGTACTTC. Protein: CASLGETQYF.

The sample holds one count of this clone. The genes are TRBV28 and TRBJ2-7, with D perhaps matching TRBD1 or TRBD2 (5 bases each). The CDR3 extends over 13 amino acids. CDR1 and CDR2 from the germline V gene are MDHEN and SYDVKM. Between the trimmed V and J ends, which lost 8 bases and 7 bases, there was a span of 18 bases. DNA of the CDR3: TGTGCCAGCTACTACCAGACCGGGACGGAGCAGTACTTC. Translating gives CASYYQTGTEQYF.